This record concerns one TCR beta chain sequence. The data derive from a study of OX40 agonist ivuxolimab in advanced cancers. Whole-study context: Of the participants, approximately 38% had some prior anti-PD-1, anti-PD-L1 or anti-CTLA-4 therapy, which was allowed.

Prior autoimmune disease or systemic immunosuppression barred patients. Some clones are missing from TCRdb's copy, which holds only in-frame ones; the method was immunoSEQ multiplex PCR. This repertoire shows roughly 20,000 clones, around four fifths found once; its top ten account for roughly 3%. Trimming at V came to 5 bases and at J to 2 bases, leaving 6 bases not matched to a gene. From germline, CDR1 is MNHNY and CDR2 SVGAGI (reference sequence). The CDR3 runs 16 residues. The clonotype originates from an adult with an advanced solid tumor such as melanoma, head and neck, liver or kidney cancer. The sample was CD4+ or CD8+ T cells sorted from blood, taken in a trial of the OX40 agonist ivuxolimab. The rearrangement uses TRBV6-6 and TRBJ2-6; 7 nucleotides line up with TRBD1. CDR3: CASSPRQGTGANVLTF. Here the CDR3 DNA reads TGTGCCAGCAGTCCCCGACAGGGTACTGGGGCCAACGTCCTGACTTTC.